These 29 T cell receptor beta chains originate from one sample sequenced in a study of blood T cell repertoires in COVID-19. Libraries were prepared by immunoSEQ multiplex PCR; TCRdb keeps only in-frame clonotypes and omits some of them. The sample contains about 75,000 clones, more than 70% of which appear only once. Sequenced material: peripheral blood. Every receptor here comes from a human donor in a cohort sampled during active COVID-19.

CDR3 loop: CASSLAGGGMPGELFF. The CDR3 DNA is TGTGCCAGCAGCTTAGCAGGAGGAGGGATGCCCGGGGAGCTGTTTTTT. The chain joins TRBV7-2 to TRBJ2-2, with a weak D call TRBD2 (6 bases). From germline, CDR1 is SGHTA and CDR2 FQGNSA. V gave up 0 bases and J gave up 6 bases, with 14 bases separating them. The CDR3 length is 16 residues.

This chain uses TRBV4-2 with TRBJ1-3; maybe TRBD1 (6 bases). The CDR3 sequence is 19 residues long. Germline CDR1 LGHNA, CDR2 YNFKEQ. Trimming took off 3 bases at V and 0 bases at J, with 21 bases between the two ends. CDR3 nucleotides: TGTGCCAGCAGCCAGAGTGGGGCCTTGGGGGCCAGCTCTGGAAACACCATATATTTT. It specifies CASSQSGALGASSGNTIYF.

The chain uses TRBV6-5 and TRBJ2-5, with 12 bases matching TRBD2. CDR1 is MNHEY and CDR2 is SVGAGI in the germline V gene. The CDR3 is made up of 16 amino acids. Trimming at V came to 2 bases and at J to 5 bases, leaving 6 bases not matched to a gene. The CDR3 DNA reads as TGTGCCAGCAGTTACACCGGGACTAGCGGGCGCGAGACCCAGTACTTC. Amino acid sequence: CASSYTGTSGRETQYF.

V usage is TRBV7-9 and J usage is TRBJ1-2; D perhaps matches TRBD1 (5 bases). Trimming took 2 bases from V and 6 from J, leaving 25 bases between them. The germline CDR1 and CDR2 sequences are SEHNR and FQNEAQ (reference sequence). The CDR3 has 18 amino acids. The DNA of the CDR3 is TGTGCCAGCAGCTTAAGGAGCTGGGGTGCCAGGGCAAGGGATGGCTACACCTTC. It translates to CASSLRSWGARARDGYTF.

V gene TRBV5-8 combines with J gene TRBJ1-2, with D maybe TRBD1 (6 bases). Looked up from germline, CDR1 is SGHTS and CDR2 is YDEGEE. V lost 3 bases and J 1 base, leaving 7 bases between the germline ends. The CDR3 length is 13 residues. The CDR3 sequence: CASSWTVNYGYTF. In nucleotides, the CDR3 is TGTGCCAGCAGCTGGACAGTTAACTATGGCTACACCTTC.

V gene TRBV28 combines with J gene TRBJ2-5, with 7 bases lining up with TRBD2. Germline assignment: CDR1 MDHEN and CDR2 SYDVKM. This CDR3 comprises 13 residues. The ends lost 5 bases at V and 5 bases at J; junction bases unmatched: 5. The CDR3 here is CASSVGGRETQYF. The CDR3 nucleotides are TGTGCCAGCAGTGTGGGAGGGAGGGAGACCCAGTACTTC.

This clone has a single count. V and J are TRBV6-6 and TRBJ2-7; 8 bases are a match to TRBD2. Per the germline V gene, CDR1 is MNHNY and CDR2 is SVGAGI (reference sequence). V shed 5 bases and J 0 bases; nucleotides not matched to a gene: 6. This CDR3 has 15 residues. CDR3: CASSRRTSLSYEQYF. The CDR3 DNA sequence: TGTGCCAGCAGTCGCCGGACTAGCCTCTCCTACGAGCAGTACTTC.

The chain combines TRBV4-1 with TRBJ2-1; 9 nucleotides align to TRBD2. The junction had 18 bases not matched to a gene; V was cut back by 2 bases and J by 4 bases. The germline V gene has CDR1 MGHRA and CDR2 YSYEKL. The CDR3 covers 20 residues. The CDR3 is CASSQKRMTVPSGVYNEQFF. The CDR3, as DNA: TGCGCCAGCAGCCAAAAGAGGATGACGGTTCCTAGCGGGGTTTACAATGAGCAGTTCTTC.

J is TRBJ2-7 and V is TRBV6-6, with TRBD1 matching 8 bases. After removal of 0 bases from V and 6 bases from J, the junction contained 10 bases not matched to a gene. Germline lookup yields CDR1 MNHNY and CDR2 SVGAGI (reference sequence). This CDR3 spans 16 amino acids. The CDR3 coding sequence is TGTGCCAGCAGTTACTCGATTCGGACAGGGAATGTCGAGCAGTACTTC. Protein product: CASSYSIRTGNVEQYF.

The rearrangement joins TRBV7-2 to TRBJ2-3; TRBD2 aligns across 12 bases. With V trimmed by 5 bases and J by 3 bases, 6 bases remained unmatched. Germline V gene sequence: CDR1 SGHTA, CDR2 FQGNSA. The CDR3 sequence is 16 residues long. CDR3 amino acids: CASSPSGGAGTDTQYF. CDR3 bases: TGTGCCAGCAGCCCTAGCGGGGGGGCGGGGACAGATACGCAGTATTTT.

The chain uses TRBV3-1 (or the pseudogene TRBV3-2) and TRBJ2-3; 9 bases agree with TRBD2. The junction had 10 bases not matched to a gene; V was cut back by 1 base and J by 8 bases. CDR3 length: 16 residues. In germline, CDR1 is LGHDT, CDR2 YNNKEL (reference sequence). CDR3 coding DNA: TGTGCCAGCAGCCAAGTGGGTAGCGGGGGAGTTGGTACGCAGTATTTT. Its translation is CASSQVGSGGVGTQYF.

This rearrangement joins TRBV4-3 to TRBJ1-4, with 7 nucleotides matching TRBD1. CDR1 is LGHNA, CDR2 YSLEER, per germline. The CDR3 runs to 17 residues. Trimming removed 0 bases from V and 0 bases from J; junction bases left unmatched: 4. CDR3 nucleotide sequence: TGCGCCAGCAGCCAAGATTCTGGGACAGCAACTAATGAAAAACTGTTTTTT. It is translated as CASSQDSGTATNEKLFF.

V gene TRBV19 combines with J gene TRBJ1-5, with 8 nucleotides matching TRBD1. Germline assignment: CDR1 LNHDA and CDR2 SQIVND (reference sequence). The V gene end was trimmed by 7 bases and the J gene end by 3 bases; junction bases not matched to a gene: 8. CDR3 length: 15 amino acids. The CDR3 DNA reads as TGTGCCAGTACCGACAGGGGAATCGACAATCAGCCCCAGCATTTT. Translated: CASTDRGIDNQPQHF.

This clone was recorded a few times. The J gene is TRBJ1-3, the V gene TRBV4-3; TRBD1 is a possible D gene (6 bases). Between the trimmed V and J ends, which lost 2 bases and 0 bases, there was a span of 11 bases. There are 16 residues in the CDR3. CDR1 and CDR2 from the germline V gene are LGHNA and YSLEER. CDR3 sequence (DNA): TGCGCCAGCAGCCAATCGCAGGGGAGCTCTGGAAACACCATATATTTT. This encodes CASSQSQGSSGNTIYF.

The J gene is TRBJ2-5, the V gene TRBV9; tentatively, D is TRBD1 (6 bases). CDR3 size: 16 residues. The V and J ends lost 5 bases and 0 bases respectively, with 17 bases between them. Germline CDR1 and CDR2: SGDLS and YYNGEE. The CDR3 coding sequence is TGTGCCAGCAGACCTAGGAACCGGGACAACCAAGAGACCCAGTACTTC. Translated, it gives CASRPRNRDNQETQYF.

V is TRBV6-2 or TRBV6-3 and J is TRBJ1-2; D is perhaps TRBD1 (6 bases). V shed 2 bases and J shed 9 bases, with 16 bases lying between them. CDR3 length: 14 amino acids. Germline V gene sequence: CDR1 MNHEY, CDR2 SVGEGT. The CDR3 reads CASSYQENRERYTF. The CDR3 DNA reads TGTGCCAGCAGTTACCAAGAGAACAGGGAGCGCTACACCTTC.

The CDR3 loop is CASSYPQFQETQYF. CDR3 in DNA: TGTGCCAGCAGCTATCCACAGTTCCAAGAGACCCAGTACTTC. The rearrangement uses TRBV7-2 and TRBJ2-5, with no clear D. Between the trimmed V and J ends, which lost 4 bases and 1 base, there was a span of 10 bases. The germline gives CDR1 SGHTA, CDR2 FQGNSA. This CDR3 has 14 residues. The variable domain in full, completed from reference TRBV7-2 and TRBJ2-5, reads GAGVSQSPSNKVTEKGKDVELRCDPISGHTALYWYRQSLGQGLEFLIYFQGNSAPDKSGLPSDRFSAERTGGSVSTLTIQRTQQEDSAVYLCASSYPQFQETQYFGPGTRLLVL.

The CDR3: CASSESGQGAKTQYF. DNA of the CDR3: TGTGCCAGCAGTGAATCGGGACAGGGGGCCAAGACCCAGTACTTC. This rearrangement joins TRBV2 to TRBJ2-5; the match to TRBD1 covers 12 bases. Germline assignment: CDR1 SNHLY and CDR2 FYNNEI. Germline trimming cut 2 bases from V and 6 bases from J; bases unmatched to any gene: 4. CDR3 length: 15 residues.

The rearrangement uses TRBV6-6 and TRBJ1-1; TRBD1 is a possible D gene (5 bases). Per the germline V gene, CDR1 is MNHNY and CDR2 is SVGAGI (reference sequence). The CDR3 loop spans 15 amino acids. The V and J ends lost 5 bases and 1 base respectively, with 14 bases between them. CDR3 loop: CASSPPGGWNTEAFF. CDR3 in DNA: TGTGCCAGCAGTCCCCCCGGGGGTTGGAACACTGAAGCTTTCTTT.

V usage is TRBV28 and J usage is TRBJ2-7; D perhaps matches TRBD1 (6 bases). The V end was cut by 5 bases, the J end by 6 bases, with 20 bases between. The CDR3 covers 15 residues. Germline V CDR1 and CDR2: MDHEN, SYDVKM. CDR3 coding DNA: TGTGCCAGCAGTCCTCGCGGACAGACCTCTTCCGAGCAGTACTTC. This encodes CASSPRGQTSSEQYF.

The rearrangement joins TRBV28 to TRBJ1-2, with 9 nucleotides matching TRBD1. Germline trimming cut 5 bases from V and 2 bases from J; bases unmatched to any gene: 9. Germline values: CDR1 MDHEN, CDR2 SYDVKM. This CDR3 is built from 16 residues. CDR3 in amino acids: CASSLTGTGHNYGYTF. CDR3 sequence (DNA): TGTGCCAGCAGTCTCACCGGGACAGGGCACAACTATGGCTACACCTTC.

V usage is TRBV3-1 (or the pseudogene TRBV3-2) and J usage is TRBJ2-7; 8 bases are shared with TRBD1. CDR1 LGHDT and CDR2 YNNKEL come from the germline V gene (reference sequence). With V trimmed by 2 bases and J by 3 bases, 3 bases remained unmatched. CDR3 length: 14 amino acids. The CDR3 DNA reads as TGTGCCAGCAGCCAACAGGGGGCGAGCTACGAGCAGTACTTC. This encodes CASSQQGASYEQYF.

The CDR3 DNA reads as TGTGCCAGCACCCCGACTAGCGGGAGCCACAATGAGCAGTTCTTC. The encoded protein is CASTPTSGSHNEQFF. This sequence joins TRBV2 and TRBJ2-1; 12 bases are a match to TRBD2. The V gene end was trimmed by 7 bases and the J gene end by 5 bases; junction bases not matched to a gene: 6. The CDR3 sequence is 15 residues long. Germline-derived CDR1 and CDR2 are SNHLY and FYNNEI. Filled out from reference TRBV2 and TRBJ2-1, the complete variable domain reads EPEVTQTPSHQVTQMGQEVILRCVPISNHLYFYWYRQILGQKVEFLVSFYNNEISEKSEIFDDQFSVERPDGSNFTLKIRSTKLEDSAMYFCASTPTSGSHNEQFFGPGTRLTVL.

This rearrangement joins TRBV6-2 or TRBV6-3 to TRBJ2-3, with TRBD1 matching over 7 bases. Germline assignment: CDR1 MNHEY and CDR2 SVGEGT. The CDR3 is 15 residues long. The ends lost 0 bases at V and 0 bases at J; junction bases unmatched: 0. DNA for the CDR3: TGTGCCAGCAGTTACTCGACAGGGAGCACAGATACGCAGTATTTT. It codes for CASSYSTGSTDTQYF.

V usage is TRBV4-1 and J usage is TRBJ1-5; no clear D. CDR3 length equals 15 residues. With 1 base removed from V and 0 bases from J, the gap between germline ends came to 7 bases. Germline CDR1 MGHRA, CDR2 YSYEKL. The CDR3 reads CASSQGQYSNQPQHF. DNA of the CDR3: TGCGCCAGCAGCCAAGGGCAGTATAGCAATCAGCCCCAGCATTTT.

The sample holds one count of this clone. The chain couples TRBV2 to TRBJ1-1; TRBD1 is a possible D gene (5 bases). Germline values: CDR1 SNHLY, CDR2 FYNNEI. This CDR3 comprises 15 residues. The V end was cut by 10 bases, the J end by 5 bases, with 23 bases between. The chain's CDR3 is CATIRGQGAGTEAFF. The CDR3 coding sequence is TGTGCCACCATAAGGGGCCAAGGAGCCGGGACTGAAGCTTTCTTT.

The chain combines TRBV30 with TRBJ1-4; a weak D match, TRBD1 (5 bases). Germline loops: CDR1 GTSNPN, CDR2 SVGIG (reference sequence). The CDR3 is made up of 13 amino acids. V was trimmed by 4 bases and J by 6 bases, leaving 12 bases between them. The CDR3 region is CAWKRGDHEKLFF. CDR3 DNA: TGTGCCTGGAAACGGGGGGATCATGAAAAACTGTTTTTT.

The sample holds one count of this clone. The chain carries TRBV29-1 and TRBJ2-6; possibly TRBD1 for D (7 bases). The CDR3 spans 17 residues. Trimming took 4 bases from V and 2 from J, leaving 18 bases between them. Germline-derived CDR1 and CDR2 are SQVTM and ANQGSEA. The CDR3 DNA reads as TGCAGCGTTGCTGGGGGTCCAGGGGGGACTGGGGCCAACGTCCTGACTTTC. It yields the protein CSVAGGPGGTGANVLTF.

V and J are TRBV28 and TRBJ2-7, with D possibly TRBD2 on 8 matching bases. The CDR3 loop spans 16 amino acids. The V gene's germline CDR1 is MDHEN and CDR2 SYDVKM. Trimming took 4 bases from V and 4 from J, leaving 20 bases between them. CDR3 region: CASSSQGGGRFYEQYF. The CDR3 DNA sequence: TGTGCCAGCAGTTCCCAGGGGGGCGGGAGGTTTTACGAGCAGTACTTC.